These 30 T cell receptor beta chains were all obtained from the same sample, sequenced in a study of human T cells and chemical hapten exposure (dated by TCRdb to about 2021). The library relied on RACE. The sequencing machine was a NextSeq 500. TCRdb handled the public reads itself, with Q25 trimming in fastp and clone calling in MiXCR, and kept productive beta chains. Every entry covers one CDR3 protein and lists the most common genes and DNA from its rows. The sample table lists 150,000 to 200,000 distinct CDR3 sequences, roughly 15% of them with a count of one. 1.7% of the sample goes to the ten largest clones. This sample's time point label indicates: patch test 1, 2 weeks after DPC sensitization. Taken with the paper, the label for treatment or condition translates to: therapeutic diphenylcyclopropenone sensitization with weekly scalp DPC. This sample comprised whole blood, obtained in connection with sensitization to the hapten diphenylcyclopropenone (DPC). These receptors all stem from a woman in her 30s with alopecia areata. Some clones in this sample may be carry-over from other donors' samples.

Only a few counts were recorded for this clonotype. V is TRBV28 and J is TRBJ1-5; D unclear. Trimming took 6 bases from V and 9 from J, leaving 9 bases between them. Germline values: CDR1 MDHEN, CDR2 SYDVKM. The CDR3 is 11 amino acids. DNA of the CDR3: TGTGCCAGCAGCTATACAACGCCCCAGCATTTT. As protein: CASSYTTPQHF.

The chain has TRBV4-3 and TRBJ2-5; D might be TRBD2 (5 bases). The germline CDR1 and CDR2 sequences are LGHNA and YSLEER. CDR3 length: 15 amino acids. Trimming pared 0 bases from V and 4 bases from J, leaving 12 bases between. The CDR3 DNA is TGCGCCAGCAGCCAAGATTTCGGGGTTCGAGAGACCCAGTACTTC. It is translated as CASSQDFGVRETQYF.

This chain joins TRBV7-8 and TRBJ1-2; D possibly corresponds to TRBD1 (5 bases). CDR1 and CDR2 from the germline V gene are SGHVS and FQNEAQ. Trimming removed 5 bases from V and 1 base from J, with 11 bases in between. This CDR3 region has 14 residues. In DNA, the CDR3 is TGTGCCAGCAGCCCTAGCCAGGGTAACTATGGCTACACCTTC. It encodes CASSPSQGNYGYTF.

CDR3 protein: CASSPQYGYTF. The CDR3 nucleotides read TGTGCCAGCAGCCCCCAGTATGGCTACACCTTC. V gene TRBV28 combines with J gene TRBJ1-2; D not resolved. From germline, CDR1 is MDHEN and CDR2 SYDVKM. The CDR3 sequence is 11 residues long. V lost 6 bases to trimming and J lost 5 bases, with 7 bases between them.

This chain joins TRBV6-1 and TRBJ2-1; TRBD2 matches 9 bases. Trimming took 8 bases from V and 8 from J; bases not matched to a gene: 7. This CDR3 has 13 residues. Per the germline V gene, CDR1 is MNHNS and CDR2 is SASEGT. The CDR3 reads CASDALAGYEQFF. The CDR3 nucleotides are TGTGCCAGCGACGCGCTAGCGGGATATGAGCAGTTCTTC.

This clonotype was seen repeatedly, ten times or more. The V gene is TRBV12-3 or TRBV12-4, the J gene TRBJ1-1, with D uncertain. This CDR3 comprises 15 residues. V was pared by 3 bases and J by 5 bases, with 16 bases between. The DNA for the CDR3 is TGTGCCAGCAGTTTCCCAAGGGAGGGAGGGACTGAAGCTTTCTTT. The encoded protein is CASSFPREGGTEAFF.

The rearrangement links TRBV6-2 or TRBV6-3 to TRBJ2-3; no firm D call. Germline CDR1 and CDR2: MNHEY and SVGEGT. V was shortened by 4 bases and J by 0 bases, with 11 bases between the two germline ends. This CDR3 contains 15 residues. CDR3 bases: TGTGCCAGCAGTTCGTCACAATACAGCACAGATACGCAGTATTTT. It specifies CASSSSQYSTDTQYF.

This clonotype turned up a few times. The genes are TRBV5-1 and TRBJ2-1; 8 bases are shared with TRBD1. After removal of 0 bases from V and 7 bases from J, the junction contained 6 bases not matched to a gene. Germline CDR1 and CDR2: SGHRS and YFSETQ. CDR3 length: 15 amino acids. CDR3 nucleotides: TGCGCCAGCAGCTTGGCAGGGGGCGCCCATAATGAGCAGTTCTTC. Protein product: CASSLAGGAHNEQFF. Together with reference TRBV5-1 and TRBJ2-1, the CDR3 gives the full variable domain: KAGVTQTPRYLIKTRGQQVTLSCSPISGHRSVSWYQQTPGQGLQFLFEYFSETQRNKGNFPGRFSGRQFSNSRSEMNVSTLELGDSALYLCASSLAGGAHNEQFFGPGTRLTVL.

This clonotype was observed a handful of times. This rearrangement joins TRBV28 to TRBJ2-5; D is perhaps TRBD1 (7 bases). The CDR3 covers 15 residues. Germline CDR1 reads MDHEN; CDR2 reads SYDVKM. The ends were cut back, 5 bases at V and 4 bases at J, with 17 bases in the middle. The CDR3 sequence: CASSMGAGGTETQYF. The CDR3 DNA reads as TGTGCCAGCAGTATGGGGGCAGGGGGGACAGAGACCCAGTACTTC.

This sequence joins TRBV18 and TRBJ2-1, with 9 bases matching TRBD1. Germline CDR1 KGHSH, CDR2 LQKENI. This CDR3 comprises 15 residues. V shed 11 bases and J 4 bases; nucleotides not matched to a gene: 12. The CDR3 reads CAASPGTGMYNEQFF. The CDR3, as DNA: TGTGCCGCATCTCCCGGGACAGGGATGTACAATGAGCAGTTCTTC.

The gene calls are TRBV5-4 and TRBJ2-5; 9 bases map to TRBD1. The V and J ends lost 4 bases and 4 bases, in that order; junction bases with no gene match: 5. The CDR3 extends over 14 amino acids. The V gene's germline CDR1 is SGHNT and CDR2 YYREEE (reference sequence). The DNA of the CDR3 is TGTGCCAGCAGCGGAACAGGGGGCACAGAGACCCAGTACTTC. Protein: CASSGTGGTETQYF.

The chain is built from TRBV9 and TRBJ2-1, with 9 bases aligning to TRBD2. This CDR3 has 16 amino acids. Losses at the gene ends were 6 bases for V and 10 bases for J; bases not matched to a gene: 17. Germline V gives CDR1 SGDLS, CDR2 YYNGEE. The chain's CDR3 is CASTPGGSGSFLEQFF. The DNA for the CDR3 is TGTGCCAGCACCCCGGGAGGTAGCGGGAGCTTCTTGGAGCAGTTCTTC.

In this sample, this clonotype turned up many times. The chain uses TRBV29-1 and TRBJ2-1, with 9 bases identical to TRBD2. The J segment lost 4 bases and the V segment lost 7 bases, leaving 8 bases of the junction unmatched. Germline V gene data show CDR1 as SQVTM and CDR2 as ANQGSEA. This CDR3 is 14 amino acids long. The CDR3 loop is CSGSSGIGYNEQFF. The CDR3 DNA reads as TGCAGCGGATCTAGCGGGATCGGGTACAATGAGCAGTTCTTC.

This clonotype was seen ten or more times. V usage is TRBV7-2 and J usage is TRBJ1-1, with D maybe TRBD1 (6 bases). The germline V gene has CDR1 SGHTA and CDR2 FQGNSA. With 6 bases removed from V and 4 bases from J, the gap between germline ends came to 15 bases. The CDR3 length is 14 residues. The CDR3, as DNA: TGTGCCAGCAGGATACAGGGATGGGGCACTGAAGCTTTCTTT. Encoded protein: CASRIQGWGTEAFF.

This sequence joins TRBV6-2 or TRBV6-3 and TRBJ1-5, with D hard to call. The CDR3 has 13 residues. CDR1 MNHEY and CDR2 SVGEGT come from the germline V gene. The V end lost 2 bases, the J end lost 4 bases, and 6 bases lay between the germline ends. CDR3 bases: TGTGCCAGCAGTTACCCCAGGAATCAGCCCCAGCATTTT. This translates into CASSYPRNQPQHF.

The sample holds many counts of this clonotype. The chain carries TRBV3-1 and TRBJ1-2; the D gene is possibly TRBD1 (6 bases). Germline assignment: CDR1 LGHDT and CDR2 YNNKEL (reference sequence). Deletions cut 4 bases from V and 8 bases from J, with 17 bases between. CDR3 length: 14 amino acids. The CDR3 DNA is TGTGCCAGCAGCCTACCACAGGGTCGGGACGGCTACACCTTC. Amino acid sequence: CASSLPQGRDGYTF.

This clonotype was recorded many times. The rearrangement joins TRBV5-4 to TRBJ1-2; a weak D match, TRBD1 (5 bases). Trimming stripped 4 bases from V and 5 bases from J, with 12 bases between. The germline CDR1 and CDR2 sequences are SGHNT and YYREEE (reference sequence). The CDR3 length is 13 residues. The CDR3 nucleotides are TGTGCCAGCAGCGGGGCCGGGGGGTATGGCTACACCTTC. Encoded protein: CASSGAGGYGYTF. Full variable domain (missing parts from reference TRBV5-4 and TRBJ1-2): ETGVTQSPTHLIKTRGQQVTLRCSSQSGHNTVSWYQQALGQGPQFIFQYYREEENGRGNFPPRFSGLQFPNYSSELNVNALELDDSALYLCASSGAGGYGYTFGSGTRLTVV.

This clonotype was detected a few times. The V call is TRBV29-1, the J call TRBJ1-1; D gene uncertain. Looked up from germline, CDR1 is SQVTM and CDR2 is ANQGSEA. The CDR3 consists of 13 residues. V lost 6 bases to trimming and J lost 5 bases, with 16 bases between them. In nucleotides, the CDR3 is TGCAGCGTGTTCACCTCAGGAAGTACTGAAGCTTTCTTT. This gives the protein CSVFTSGSTEAFF. Based on the CDR3 plus reference TRBV29-1 and TRBJ1-1, the full variable domain is SAVISQKPSRDICQRGTSLTIQCQVDSQVTMMFWYRQQPGQSLTLIATANQGSEATYESGFVIDKFPISRPNLTFSTLTVSNMSPEDSSIYLCSVFTSGSTEAFFGQGTRLTVV.

The rearrangement links TRBV7-9 to TRBJ2-7, with 8 positions matching TRBD1. V lost 5 bases to trimming and J lost 7 bases; unmatched junction nucleotides: 13. Germline CDR1 reads SEHNR; CDR2 reads FQNEAQ (reference sequence). This CDR3 comprises 15 residues. This CDR3 reads CASSPRGDRLGEQYF. The CDR3 nucleotides read TGTGCCAGCAGCCCCAGAGGGGACAGGCTCGGGGAGCAGTACTTC.

This clonotype was observed a few times. V gene TRBV20-1 combines with J gene TRBJ2-1; 8 nucleotides match TRBD2. CDR1 and CDR2 (germline): DFQATT, SNEGSKA (reference sequence). V shed 3 bases, J shed 0 bases, and the junction held 13 bases outside the gene matches. The CDR3 contains 18 residues. DNA for the CDR3: TGCAGTGCTAGTACCACCTCACTAGCGGCAAGCTCCTACAATGAGCAGTTCTTC. Amino acids: CSASTTSLAASSYNEQFF.

The chain couples TRBV29-1 to TRBJ1-2; weak D call: TRBD1 (5 bases). Germline values: CDR1 SQVTM, CDR2 ANQGSEA. V was trimmed by 3 bases and J by 3 bases, leaving 8 bases between them. The length of the CDR3 is 12 residues. The CDR3 DNA follows: TGCAGCGTTGATGACAGATACTATGGCTACACCTTC. Translating gives CSVDDRYYGYTF.

The DNA for the CDR3 is TGTGCCAGCAGCGAAGCGGGGGAGATTTACGAGCAGTACTTC. It specifies CASSEAGEIYEQYF. The chain couples TRBV11-3 to TRBJ2-7; 8 bases match TRBD2. CDR1 and CDR2 from the germline V gene are SGHNT and YENEEA. The CDR3 has 14 amino acids. V dropped 5 bases and J dropped 4; count of bases not matched to a gene: 7.

The V gene is TRBV9, the J gene TRBJ2-3, with TRBD2 matching over 8 bases. Germline V CDR1 and CDR2: SGDLS, YYNGEE. Trimming took 0 bases from V and 4 from J; bases not matched to a gene: 4. The CDR3 contains 15 residues. The CDR3 DNA reads as TGTGCCAGCAGCGTAGATCGGGGGGGCGCAGATACGCAGTATTTT. Its protein is CASSVDRGGADTQYF.

CDR3 sequence reads: CATSSGGGYYEQYF. The CDR3, as DNA: TGTGCCACCAGCAGCGGTGGAGGATACTACGAGCAGTACTTC. The rearrangement joins TRBV15 to TRBJ2-7, with D tentatively TRBD2 (5 bases). V lost 3 bases to trimming and J lost 3 bases, with 12 bases between them. This CDR3 is built from 14 residues. Germline V gene lookup returns CDR1 LNHNV and CDR2 YYDKDF (reference sequence).

This sequence joins TRBV20-1 and TRBJ1-3; no reliable D call. Trimming stripped 3 bases from V and 0 bases from J, with 9 bases between. Germline loops: CDR1 DFQATT, CDR2 SNEGSKA (reference sequence). The CDR3 is 14 residues long. CDR3 nucleotide sequence: TGCAGTGCTAGGGGTCAGAGCTCTGGAAACACCATATATTTT. It encodes CSARGQSSGNTIYF.

CDR3: CASRPPSTDTQYF. As DNA, the CDR3 is TGTGCCAGCAGGCCCCCTAGCACAGATACGCAGTATTTT. J is TRBJ2-3 and V is TRBV11-1; D is uncertain. The CDR3 length is 13 residues. Trimming cost V 6 bases and J 0 bases, with 7 bases left between them. The germline gives CDR1 SGHAT, CDR2 FQDESV (reference sequence).

This sequence joins TRBV30 and TRBJ2-1; 10 positions agree with TRBD2. The germline V gene has CDR1 GTSNPN and CDR2 SVGIG (reference sequence). The CDR3 totals 13 residues. The V and J ends lost 5 bases and 3 bases, in that order; junction bases with no gene match: 1. This CDR3 reads CAWASGGYNEQFF. The CDR3 DNA reads TGTGCCTGGGCTAGCGGGGGCTACAATGAGCAGTTCTTC.

On this clonotype: A read error may produce the germline difference seen at one junction end. This chain uses TRBV28 with TRBJ1-1; D possibly corresponds to TRBD1 (6 bases). CDR1 is MDHEN, CDR2 SYDVKM, per germline. CDR3 length equals 15 residues. CDR3 sequence reads: CASSPPQGRNPEAFF. As DNA, the CDR3 is TGTGCCAGCAGTCCGCCACAGGGTAGGAACCCTGAAGCTTTCTTT.

The chain is built from TRBV5-1 and TRBJ2-2, with 7 positions matching TRBD1. This CDR3 region has 16 residues. Germline-derived CDR1 and CDR2 are SGHRS and YFSETQ. Trimming cost V 4 bases and J 1 base; bases outside gene matches: 7. The CDR3 reads CASSLPRQGNTGELFF. CDR3 nucleotide sequence: TGCGCCAGCAGCCTTCCGAGACAGGGGAACACCGGGGAGCTGTTTTTT.

V is TRBV29-1 and J is TRBJ2-1, with D perhaps matching TRBD1 or TRBD2 (5 bases each). The CDR3 totals 16 residues. The V gene lost 0 bases and the J gene lost 0 bases, with 12 bases spanning the gap. In germline, CDR1 is SQVTM, CDR2 ANQGSEA. The CDR3 DNA follows: TGCAGCGTTGAAGATCCCGGGGCCTCCTCCTACAATGAGCAGTTCTTC. Its translation: CSVEDPGASSYNEQFF.